This T cell receptor beta chain derives from a study of the immune and genomic landscape of osteosarcoma (dated by TCRdb to 2018 to 2021). Study-wide context: The overall cohort comprised about 50 pediatric and adult patients with high-grade osteosarcoma, with a median age at diagnosis of approximately 25 years (range 5-81). Poor-risk disease was overrepresented in the cohort, as 73% of patients had an unfavorable pathologic response to standard therapy and 67% had died. In the overall cohort, 55% to 65% of patients were male, and localized disease at diagnosis was presented by about 77% of patients. The study profiled osteosarcoma specimens with whole genome, RNA and T-cell receptor sequencing plus immunohistochemistry and reverse phase protein arrays to define immunogenic potential. TCR sequencing results were integrated with transcriptome, protein array and immunostaining data to characterize the osteosarcoma immunogenomic landscape. The study aimed to explain the limited clinical activity of immune checkpoint inhibitors in osteosarcoma. Each of a few patients provided a couple of samples from the same tumor site. Here is what the overall study found, with its caveats: No statistical method determined sample size because osteosarcoma is rare and all possible samples were collected. About five cases had a single hyperexpanded clone dominating the repertoire, and all had fewer than 100 T-cell clonotypes. Along with the frozen tumor specimens, matched blood was collected from just a couple of patients. Overall, productive TCR clonality was low, with an average of 0.09 and a maximum of 0.3, which suggests limited T-cell clonal expansion. Clonality benchmarks came from external normal skin and healthy peripheral blood data rather than matched normal tissue. Although TCR productive clonality was higher in the immune-hot C3 cluster than in the cold C1 cluster, TCR productive clonality was still low overall.

Post-treatment primary, local recurrence and metastasis tumors from poor-prognosis patients were used as specimens. TCR beta chain CDR3 regions were immunosequenced using the ImmunoSEQ Assay (Adaptive Biotechnologies). The authors' pipeline ran thus. The ImmunoSEQ Analyzer platform was used to export TCRB rearrangements, read counts, read proportions and gene usage. T-cell clonality was computed as 1 minus Pielou's evenness on productive rearrangements. In the clonal space homeostasis analysis, clonotypes were sorted into rare, small, medium, large or hyperexpanded (0.01 to 1 of the repertoire) bins. TCR productive clonality was compared across immune clusters C1, C2 and C3 using the Wilcoxon rank sum test. This immuneACCESS table, as held by TCRdb, lists in-frame sequences with V and J called but not all clones. Of the missing ones, under half trace to an unresolved V gene in checked studies; the others have no known cause. V, J and clone size are taken as reported in that table, and D and trimming were inferred from the DNA itself. Here the sample has 500 or so clones; about three quarters occur a single time. The ten largest clones add up to 10% to 15% of the sample.

About this clone itself: What this receptor recognizes is not known. There are no base qualities to consult, and no much larger clone falls within one base.

V lost 2 bases and J lost 0 bases; the stretch between them is 10 bases long. The CDR3 spans 15 residues, from the cysteine through the phenylalanine. Just the 45-base CDR3 DNA is kept, in frame starting at base 1. CDR1 LNHDA and CDR2 SQIVND were looked up in the germline V gene (reference sequence). This TCR was sampled from a human donor with osteosarcoma. The chain couples TRBV19 to TRBJ1-1, and possibly TRBD1, on 5 matching bases. Sequencing was carried out using osteosarcoma tumor tissue from the lung. The DNA is TGTGCCAGTAGTATAAGGGGTCAGATGAACACTGAAGCTTTCTTT. This codes for CASSIRGQMNTEAFF.